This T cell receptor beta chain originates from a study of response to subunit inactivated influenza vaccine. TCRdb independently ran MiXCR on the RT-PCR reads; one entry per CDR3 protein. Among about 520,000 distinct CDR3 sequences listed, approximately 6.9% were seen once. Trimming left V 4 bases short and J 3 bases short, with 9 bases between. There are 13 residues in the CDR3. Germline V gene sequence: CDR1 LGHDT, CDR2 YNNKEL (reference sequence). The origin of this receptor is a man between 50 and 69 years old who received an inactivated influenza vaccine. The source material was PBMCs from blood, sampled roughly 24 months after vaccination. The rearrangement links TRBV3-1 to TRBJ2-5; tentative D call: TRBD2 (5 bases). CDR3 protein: CASSPDLKETQYF. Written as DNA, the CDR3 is TGTGCCAGCAGCCCGGACTTGAAAGAGACCCAGTACTTC.